This entry is about one T cell receptor (beta chain). Antigen: not known. TCRdb's copy holds only in-frame clones and misses some; the assay was immunoSEQ multiplex PCR. The sample lists 110,000 or so clones; roughly 88% were seen once. This sample stems from a study of T cell responses to AZD1222 COVID-19 vaccine. General study findings and limits: Recipients of two AZD1222 doses showed rising Spike-specific TCR breadth and depth. Donors, mostly white British, included more females; clonal diversity was possibly underestimated.

The TCR sequence derives from an adult who received the AZD1222 COVID-19 vaccine. This specimen was peripheral blood, taken 28 days after the second AZD1222 dose.

DNA for the CDR3: TGTGCCAGCAGAAGCCTTGCTATCGAGGAAGCTTTCTTT. Protein product: CASRSLAIEEAFF. The chain employs TRBV6-5 and TRBJ1-1; D is unclear. The CDR3 loop spans 13 amino acids. The V gene's germline CDR1 is MNHEY and CDR2 SVGAGI. Deletions cut 6 bases from V and 8 bases from J, with 16 bases between.